The 21 T cell receptor beta chains listed next were all sequenced from one sample in a study of T cells after yellow fever vaccination. Each CDR3 protein gets one entry after TCRdb re-called the 5' RACE reads with MiXCR. Among some 320,000 distinct CDR3 sequences listed, roughly 8.7% were seen once. Sequencing was performed on PBMCs, taken on the day of the first yellow fever vaccination. The receptors were sampled from a man younger than 30 who received the YFV17D yellow fever vaccine.

A few counts support this clonotype. V is TRBV18 and J is TRBJ1-2; D unresolved. The CDR3 loop spans 15 amino acids. The germline CDR1 and CDR2 sequences are KGHSH and LQKENI. The V end lost 0 bases, the J end lost 1 base, and 9 bases lay between the germline ends. The CDR3 bases are TGTGCCAGCTCACCACCGGGAGCCTTTAACTATGGCTACACCTTC. This codes for CASSPPGAFNYGYTF.

This clonotype appeared a few times. This chain links TRBV5-6 with TRBJ2-7; either TRBD1 or TRBD2 may fit D (5 bases each). CDR3 size: 13 residues. Germline loops: CDR1 SGHDT, CDR2 YYEEEE. V lost 3 bases and J 7 bases, leaving 14 bases between the germline ends. CDR3: CASSSSAGTEQYV. The DNA for the CDR3 is TGTGCCAGCAGCTCATCTGCCGGGACGGAGCAGTACGTC.

The CDR3 protein is CASSLVGGWEQFF. The CDR3 bases are TGTGCCAGCAGCTTAGTCGGGGGCTGGGAGCAGTTCTTC. The J gene is TRBJ2-1, the V gene TRBV7-6, with D perhaps given as TRBD1 or TRBD2 (6 bases each). V dropped 1 base and J dropped 10 bases, with 11 bases sitting between them. The germline CDR1 and CDR2 sequences are SGHVS and FNYEAQ. This CDR3 has 13 residues.

This clonotype was detected only a few times. The V and J genes are TRBV5-1 and TRBJ1-1; D possibly corresponds to TRBD1 (5 bases). Germline V gene data show CDR1 as SGHRS and CDR2 as YFSETQ. The V end was cut by 0 bases, the J end by 1 base, with 10 bases between. The CDR3 has 15 residues. The CDR3 loop is CASSLGGHSNTEAFF. The CDR3 coding sequence is TGCGCCAGCAGCTTGGGAGGACACTCGAACACTGAAGCTTTCTTT.

The J gene is TRBJ2-7, the V gene TRBV6-2 or TRBV6-3; D is possibly TRBD2 (5 bases). The CDR3 is 13 amino acids. The V end was cut by 4 bases, the J end by 6 bases, with 13 bases between. From germline, CDR1 is MNHEY and CDR2 SVGEGT. The CDR3 DNA is TGTGCCAGCAGTTTCGGGCAGGCGGGCGAGCAGTACGTC. This sequence encodes CASSFGQAGEQYV.

This clonotype was detected only a few times. The chain has TRBV6-5 and TRBJ1-4, with TRBD1 matching over 9 bases. The J segment lost 8 bases and the V segment lost 6 bases, leaving 10 bases of the junction unmatched. Germline loops: CDR1 MNHEY, CDR2 SVGAGI. This CDR3 contains 15 residues. The DNA of the CDR3 is TGTGCCAGCAGCTACGAGGGGACAGGGTACGAAAAACTGTTTTTT. Amino acids: CASSYEGTGYEKLFF.

This chain uses TRBV7-6 with TRBJ2-7; 7 bases are shared with TRBD1. Germline V gene sequence: CDR1 SGHVS, CDR2 FNYEAQ. The CDR3 spans 13 residues. Losses at the gene ends were 3 bases for V and 3 bases for J; bases not matched to a gene: 2. The CDR3 protein is CASSLGQNYEQYV. For the CDR3, the DNA is TGTGCCAGCAGCTTGGGACAGAACTACGAGCAGTACGTC.

Ten or more counts support this clonotype. V gene TRBV2 combines with J gene TRBJ1-4; a possible D gene is TRBD1 (5 bases). CDR1 and CDR2 (germline): SNHLY, FYNNEI. V was trimmed by 10 bases and J by 8 bases, leaving 14 bases between them. This CDR3 is built from 12 residues. The CDR3 nucleotides are TGTGCCATCCGGGACGGAGCAGAAAAACTGTTTTTT. Translated, it gives CAIRDGAEKLFF.

In regard to this clonotype: A much more abundant neighbour one base away suggests this may be a read error. The chain has TRBV12-3 or TRBV12-4 and TRBJ2-7, with TRBD1 identical over 8 bases. J gave up 4 bases and V 5 bases, and 7 bases lay outside the gene matches. This CDR3 contains 14 residues. The CDR3 loop reads CASSPGQAWYEQYF. The CDR3 nucleotides read TGTGCCAGCAGTCCGGGACAGGCGTGGTACGAGCAGTACTTC.

Of note for this clonotype: At one end, the junction sequence differs from germline, possibly due to a read error. V and J are TRBV5-8 and TRBJ2-7; D possibly corresponds to TRBD2 (6 bases). Germline V gene sequence: CDR1 SGHTS, CDR2 YDEGEE. This CDR3 contains 14 residues. The CDR3 reads CASSLWGVVYEKYF. CDR3 bases: TGTGCCAGCAGCTTGTGGGGGGTGGTCTACGAGAAGTACTTC.

This chain uses TRBV7-8 with TRBJ2-7, with D perhaps TRBD1 or TRBD2 (6 bases each). The V gene's germline CDR1 is SGHVS and CDR2 FQNEAQ. The CDR3 covers 15 residues. The V end lost 5 bases, the J end lost 6 bases, and 20 bases lay between the germline ends. CDR3 sequence: CASSQTNKGGREQYV. In nucleotides, the CDR3 is TGTGCCAGCAGCCAAACCAACAAAGGGGGGCGCGAGCAGTACGTC.

This clonotype was found a few times. The CDR3 DNA is TGTGCCAGCAGTATAGGGGCCAAAAACATTCAGTACTTC. This codes for CASSIGAKNIQYF. The chain combines TRBV7-8 with TRBJ2-4, with unresolved D. The CDR3 contains 13 residues. V was cut by 6 bases and J by 1 base, with 7 bases left in between. Germline values: CDR1 SGHVS, CDR2 FQNEAQ.

V and J are TRBV5-6 and TRBJ1-2; no firm D call. Germline CDR1 reads SGHDT; CDR2 reads YYEEEE. The CDR3 is 16 residues long. With 0 bases removed from V and 3 bases from J, the gap between germline ends came to 15 bases. The CDR3: CASSLALTRTHYGYTF. The DNA for the CDR3 is TGTGCCAGCAGCTTGGCGTTAACACGGACCCACTATGGCTACACCTTC.

The sample holds many counts of this clonotype. This rearrangement joins TRBV20-1 to TRBJ1-6; tentative D call: TRBD1 (5 bases). Germline-derived CDR1 and CDR2 are DFQATT and SNEGSKA (reference sequence). The CDR3 is 15 amino acids. The V gene lost 6 bases and the J gene lost 7 bases, with 19 bases spanning the gap. CDR3 amino acids: CSAQRSGRGNSPLHF. The CDR3 DNA is TGCAGTGCCCAAAGGAGCGGCCGGGGGAATTCACCCCTCCACTTT.

The chain has TRBV7-9 and TRBJ2-1; D is unresolved. Germline assignment: CDR1 SEHNR and CDR2 FQNEAQ (reference sequence). The germline V and J ends were trimmed by 1 base and 4 bases, with 8 bases remaining between them. The CDR3 has 14 residues. The DNA of the CDR3 is TGTGCCAGCAGCTTAGGCCCGCGGTACAATGAGCAGTTCTTC. This codes for CASSLGPRYNEQFF.

V usage is TRBV18 and J usage is TRBJ2-1; 7 bases match TRBD2. The CDR3 consists of 17 residues. With 3 bases clipped from V and 4 bases from J, the junction kept 12 bases outside the gene matches. In germline, CDR1 is KGHSH, CDR2 LQKENI. In nucleotides, the CDR3 is TGTGCCAGCTCACCGGTCCGTGGGACTACCCCGTACAATGAGCAGTTCTTC. Protein product: CASSPVRGTTPYNEQFF.

A few counts support this clonotype. The genes are TRBV19 and TRBJ2-1; 8 positions match TRBD2. The CDR3 extends over 16 amino acids. Germline lookup yields CDR1 LNHDA and CDR2 SQIVND (reference sequence). Unmatched junction bases numbered 7, after V lost 1 base and J lost 5 bases. The CDR3 bases are TGTGCCAGTAGTATAGTTCAACTAGCGGAAAACAATGAGCAGTTCTTC. Translated: CASSIVQLAENNEQFF.

This clonotype was picked up a small number of times. CDR3 protein: CASSLASGTYEQYF. The CDR3 DNA reads as TGTGCCAGCAGCTTAGCGTCAGGAACCTACGAGCAGTACTTC. V and J are TRBV11-2 and TRBJ2-7; D unclear. The germline V and J ends were trimmed by 1 base and 2 bases, with 9 bases remaining between them. This CDR3 region has 14 residues. Germline CDR1 is SGHAT and CDR2 is FQNNGV.

The rearrangement uses TRBV6-5 and TRBJ2-1; no reliable D call. CDR1 MNHEY and CDR2 SVGAGI come from the germline V gene. This CDR3 is built from 13 residues. V shed 2 bases and J shed 6 bases, with 8 bases lying between them. CDR3 nucleotide sequence: TGTGCCAGCAGTTACGCCGCCCCCAATGAGCAGTTCTTC. It is translated as CASSYAAPNEQFF.

This chain links TRBV10-3 with TRBJ1-2; 9 positions agree with TRBD1. Germline V gives CDR1 ENHRY, CDR2 SYGVKD. CDR3 length equals 13 residues. The junction had 4 bases not matched to a gene; V was cut back by 4 bases and J by 7 bases. The CDR3 nucleotides read TGTGCCATCAGTGCCGGGACAGGGATTGGCTACACCTTC. It yields the protein CAISAGTGIGYTF.

This clonotype was picked up a small number of times. The chain couples TRBV5-4 to TRBJ2-1; tentatively, D is TRBD1 or TRBD2 (6 bases each). Germline V gives CDR1 SGHNT, CDR2 YYREEE (reference sequence). The CDR3 is 14 amino acids. Trimming removed 1 base from V and 8 bases from J, with 13 bases in between. CDR3 DNA sequence: TGTGCCAGCAGCTTGCTGGGGGGCAAGCATGAGCAGTTCTTC. Its protein is CASSLLGGKHEQFF.